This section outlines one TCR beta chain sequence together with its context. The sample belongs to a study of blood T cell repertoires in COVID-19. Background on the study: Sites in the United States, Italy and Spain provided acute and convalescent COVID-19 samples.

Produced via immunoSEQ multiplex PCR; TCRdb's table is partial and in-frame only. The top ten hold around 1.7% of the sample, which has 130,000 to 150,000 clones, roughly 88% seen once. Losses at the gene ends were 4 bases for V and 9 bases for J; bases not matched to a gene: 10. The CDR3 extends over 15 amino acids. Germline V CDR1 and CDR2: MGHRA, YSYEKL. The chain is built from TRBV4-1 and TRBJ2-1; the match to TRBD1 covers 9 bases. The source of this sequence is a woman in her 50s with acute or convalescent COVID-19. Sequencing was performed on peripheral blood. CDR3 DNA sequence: TGCGCCAGCAGCCTACCCGGGACAGGGAGTGGTGAGCAGTTCTTC. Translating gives CASSLPGTGSGEQFF.